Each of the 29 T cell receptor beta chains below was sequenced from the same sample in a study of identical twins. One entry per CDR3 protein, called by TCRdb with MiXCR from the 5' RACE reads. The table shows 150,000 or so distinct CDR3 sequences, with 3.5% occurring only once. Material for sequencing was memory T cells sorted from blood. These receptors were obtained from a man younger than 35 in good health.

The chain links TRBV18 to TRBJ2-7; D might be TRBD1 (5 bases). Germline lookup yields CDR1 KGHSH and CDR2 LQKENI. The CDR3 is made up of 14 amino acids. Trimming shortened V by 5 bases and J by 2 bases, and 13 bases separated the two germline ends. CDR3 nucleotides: TGTGCCAGCTCAGCTGGGGCAGAACCCTACGAGCAGTACGTC. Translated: CASSAGAEPYEQYV.

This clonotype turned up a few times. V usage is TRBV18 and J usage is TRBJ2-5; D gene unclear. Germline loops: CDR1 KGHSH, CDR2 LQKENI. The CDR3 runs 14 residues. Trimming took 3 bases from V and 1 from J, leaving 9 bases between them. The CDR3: CASSPSSSQETQYF. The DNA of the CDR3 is TGTGCCAGCTCACCGAGTTCAAGCCAAGAGACCCAGTACTTC.

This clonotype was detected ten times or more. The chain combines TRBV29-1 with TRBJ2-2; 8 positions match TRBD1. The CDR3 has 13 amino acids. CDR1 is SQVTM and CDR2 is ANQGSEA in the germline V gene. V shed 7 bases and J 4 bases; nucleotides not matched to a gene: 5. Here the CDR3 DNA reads TGCAGCGGAGGACAGGGCGTCACCGGGGAGCTGTTTTTT. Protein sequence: CSGGQGVTGELFF.

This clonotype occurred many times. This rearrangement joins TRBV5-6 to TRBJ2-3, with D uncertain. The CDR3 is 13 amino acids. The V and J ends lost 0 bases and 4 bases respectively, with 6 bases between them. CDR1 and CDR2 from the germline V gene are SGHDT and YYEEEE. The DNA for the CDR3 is TGTGCCAGCAGCTTGGACGTAGCAGATACGCAGTATTTT. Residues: CASSLDVADTQYF.

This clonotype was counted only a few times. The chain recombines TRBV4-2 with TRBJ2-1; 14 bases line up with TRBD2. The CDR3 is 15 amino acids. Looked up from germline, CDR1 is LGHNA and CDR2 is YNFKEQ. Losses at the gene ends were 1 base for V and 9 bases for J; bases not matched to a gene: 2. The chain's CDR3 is CASSQGLAGGIEQFF. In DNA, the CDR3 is TGTGCCAGCAGCCAAGGACTAGCGGGAGGGATTGAGCAGTTCTTC.

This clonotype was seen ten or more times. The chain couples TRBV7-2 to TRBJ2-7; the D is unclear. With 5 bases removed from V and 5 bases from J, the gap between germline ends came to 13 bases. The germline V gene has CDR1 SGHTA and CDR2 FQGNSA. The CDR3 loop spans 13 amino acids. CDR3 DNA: TGTGCCAGCAGCCCCAGCGCGCAACACGAGCAGTACTTC. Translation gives CASSPSAQHEQYF. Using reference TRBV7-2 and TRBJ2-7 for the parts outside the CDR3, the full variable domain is GAGVSQSPSNKVTEKGKDVELRCDPISGHTALYWYRQSLGQGLEFLIYFQGNSAPDKSGLPSDRFSAERTGGSVSTLTIQRTQQEDSAVYLCASSPSAQHEQYFGPGTRLTVT.

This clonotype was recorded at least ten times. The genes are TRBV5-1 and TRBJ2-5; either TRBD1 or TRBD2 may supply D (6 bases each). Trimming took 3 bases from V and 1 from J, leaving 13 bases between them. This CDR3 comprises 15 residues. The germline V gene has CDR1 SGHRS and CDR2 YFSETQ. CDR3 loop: CASSSSGARQETQYF. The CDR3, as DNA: TGCGCCAGCAGCTCGTCGGGGGCGCGCCAAGAGACCCAGTACTTC. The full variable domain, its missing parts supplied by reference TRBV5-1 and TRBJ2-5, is KAGVTQTPRYLIKTRGQQVTLSCSPISGHRSVSWYQQTPGQGLQFLFEYFSETQRNKGNFPGRFSGRQFSNSRSEMNVSTLELGDSALYLCASSSSGARQETQYFGPGTRLLVL.

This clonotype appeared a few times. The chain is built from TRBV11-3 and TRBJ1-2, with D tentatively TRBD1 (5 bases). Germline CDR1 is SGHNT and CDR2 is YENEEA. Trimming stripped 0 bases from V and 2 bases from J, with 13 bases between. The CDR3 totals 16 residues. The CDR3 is CASSLEGRDGNYGYTF. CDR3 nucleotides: TGTGCCAGCAGCTTAGAGGGGCGGGACGGCAACTATGGCTACACCTTC.

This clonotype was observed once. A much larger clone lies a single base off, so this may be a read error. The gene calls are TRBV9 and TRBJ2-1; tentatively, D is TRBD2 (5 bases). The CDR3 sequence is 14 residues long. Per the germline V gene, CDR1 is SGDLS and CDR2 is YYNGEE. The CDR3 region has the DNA TGTGCCAGCAGCGTCTCCTGGAACGGGAATGAGCGGTTCTTC. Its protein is CASSVSWNGNERFF.

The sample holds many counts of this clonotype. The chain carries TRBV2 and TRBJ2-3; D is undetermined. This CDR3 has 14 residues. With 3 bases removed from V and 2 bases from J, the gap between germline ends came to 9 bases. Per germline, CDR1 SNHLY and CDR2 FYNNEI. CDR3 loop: CASSDRVSTDTQYF. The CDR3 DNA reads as TGTGCCAGCAGTGATCGAGTTTCCACAGATACGCAGTATTTT.

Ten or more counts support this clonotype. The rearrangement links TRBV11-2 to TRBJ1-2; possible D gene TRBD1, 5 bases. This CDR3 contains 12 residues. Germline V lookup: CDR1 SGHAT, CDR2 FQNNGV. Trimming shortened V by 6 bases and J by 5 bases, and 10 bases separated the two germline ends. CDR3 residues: CASSRGLYGYTF. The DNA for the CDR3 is TGTGCCAGCAGTAGGGGCTTGTATGGCTACACCTTC.

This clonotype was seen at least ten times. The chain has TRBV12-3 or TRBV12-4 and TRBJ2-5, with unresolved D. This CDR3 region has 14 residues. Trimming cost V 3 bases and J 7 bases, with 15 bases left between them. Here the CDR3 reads CASSLAVKEGTQYF. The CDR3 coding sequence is TGTGCCAGCAGTTTGGCAGTGAAGGAAGGGACCCAGTACTTC.

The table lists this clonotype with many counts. The CDR3 reads CSARPGLAVETQYF. DNA of the CDR3: TGCAGTGCGCGCCCGGGACTAGCTGTAGAGACCCAGTACTTC. The chain joins TRBV20-1 to TRBJ2-5, with 9 bases aligning to TRBD2. This CDR3 spans 14 amino acids. Germline trimming cut 6 bases from V and 4 bases from J; bases unmatched to any gene: 9. Germline assignment: CDR1 DFQATT and CDR2 SNEGSKA (reference sequence).

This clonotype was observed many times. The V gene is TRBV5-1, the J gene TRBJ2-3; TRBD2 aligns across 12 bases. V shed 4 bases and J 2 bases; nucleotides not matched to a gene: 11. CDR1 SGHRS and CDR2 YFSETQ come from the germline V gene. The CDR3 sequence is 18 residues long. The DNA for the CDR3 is TGCGCCAGCAGCCGCCGCTCCGGGACTAGCGGGCCCACAGATACGCAGTATTTT. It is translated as CASSRRSGTSGPTDTQYF.

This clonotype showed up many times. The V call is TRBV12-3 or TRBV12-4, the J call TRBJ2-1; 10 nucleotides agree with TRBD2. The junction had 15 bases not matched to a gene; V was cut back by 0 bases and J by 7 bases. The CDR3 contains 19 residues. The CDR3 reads CASSLAVAGGSSKVNEQFF. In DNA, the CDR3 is TGTGCCAGCAGTTTAGCAGTAGCGGGAGGCTCCTCGAAGGTGAATGAGCAGTTCTTC.

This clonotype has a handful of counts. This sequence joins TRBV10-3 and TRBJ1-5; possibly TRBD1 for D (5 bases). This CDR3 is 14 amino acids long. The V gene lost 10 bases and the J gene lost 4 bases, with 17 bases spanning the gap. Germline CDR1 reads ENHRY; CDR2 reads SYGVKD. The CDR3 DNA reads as TGTGCCACCGCTGGGACGGCAGTAAATCAGCCCCAGCATTTT. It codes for CATAGTAVNQPQHF.

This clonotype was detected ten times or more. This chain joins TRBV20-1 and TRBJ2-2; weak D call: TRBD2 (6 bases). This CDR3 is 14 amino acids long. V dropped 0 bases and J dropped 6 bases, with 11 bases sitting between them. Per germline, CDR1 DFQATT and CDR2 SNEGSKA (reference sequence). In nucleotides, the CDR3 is TGCAGTGCTAGAGAGGGGGGAATATCCGGGGAGCTGTTTTTT. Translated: CSAREGGISGELFF.

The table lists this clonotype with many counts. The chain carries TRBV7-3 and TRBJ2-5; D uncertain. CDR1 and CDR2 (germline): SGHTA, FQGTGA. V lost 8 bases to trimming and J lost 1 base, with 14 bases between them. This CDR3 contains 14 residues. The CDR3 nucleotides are TGTGCCAGCTCTCAGAGTAATGGCCAAGAGACCCAGTACTTC. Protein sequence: CASSQSNGQETQYF.

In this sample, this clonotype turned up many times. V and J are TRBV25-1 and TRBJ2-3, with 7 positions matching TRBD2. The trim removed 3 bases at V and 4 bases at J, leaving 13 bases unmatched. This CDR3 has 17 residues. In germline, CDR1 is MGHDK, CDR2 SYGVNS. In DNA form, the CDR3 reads TGTGCCAGCAGTGAGAGGGGTTGGGGAGGGCTTGCAGATACGCAGTATTTT. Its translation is CASSERGWGGLADTQYF. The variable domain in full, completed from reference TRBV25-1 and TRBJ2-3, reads EADIYQTPRYLVIGTGKKITLECSQTMGHDKMYWYQQDPGMELHLIHYSYGVNSTEKGDLSSESTVSRIRTEHFPLTLESARPSHTSQYLCASSERGWGGLADTQYFGPGTRLTVL.

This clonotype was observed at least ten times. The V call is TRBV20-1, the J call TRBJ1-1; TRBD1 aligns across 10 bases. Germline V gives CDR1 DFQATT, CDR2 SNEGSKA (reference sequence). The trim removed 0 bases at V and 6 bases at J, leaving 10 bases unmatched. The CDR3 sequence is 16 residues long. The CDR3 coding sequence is TGCAGTGCTAGAGACGGAAGACAGGGGGCGTACGCTGAAGCTTTCTTT. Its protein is CSARDGRQGAYAEAFF.

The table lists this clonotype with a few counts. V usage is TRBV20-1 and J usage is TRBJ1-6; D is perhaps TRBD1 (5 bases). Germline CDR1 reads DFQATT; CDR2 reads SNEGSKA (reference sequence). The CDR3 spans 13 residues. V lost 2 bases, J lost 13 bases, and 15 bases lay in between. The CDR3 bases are TGCAGTGCTAGACCCACCGGGGGGGACCCCCTCCACTTT. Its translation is CSARPTGGDPLHF.

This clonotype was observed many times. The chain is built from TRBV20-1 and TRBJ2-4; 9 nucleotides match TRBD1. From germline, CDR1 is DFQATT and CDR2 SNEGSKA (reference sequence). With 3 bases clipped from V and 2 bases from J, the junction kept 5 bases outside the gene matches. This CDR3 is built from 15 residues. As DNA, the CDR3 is TGCAGTGCTAGTACAGGGGGCGCGACCAAAAACATTCAGTACTTC. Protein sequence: CSASTGGATKNIQYF.

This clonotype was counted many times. CDR3 coding DNA: TGTGCCAGCAGCTTAGCGTGGAGCGGGGGGTCCGAGCAGTACTTC. Its protein is CASSLAWSGGSEQYF. The chain is built from TRBV7-2 and TRBJ2-7; TRBD2 matches at 9 bases. Germline loops: CDR1 SGHTA, CDR2 FQGNSA. The trim removed 0 bases at V and 6 bases at J, leaving 6 bases unmatched. The CDR3 consists of 15 residues.

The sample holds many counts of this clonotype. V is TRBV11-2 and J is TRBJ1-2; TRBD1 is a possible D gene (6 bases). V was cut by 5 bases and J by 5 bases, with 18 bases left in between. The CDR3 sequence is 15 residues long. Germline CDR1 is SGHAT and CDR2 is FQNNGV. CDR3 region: CASSPVGGAGYGYTF. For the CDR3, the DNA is TGTGCCAGCAGCCCGGTCGGGGGCGCCGGGTATGGCTACACCTTC.

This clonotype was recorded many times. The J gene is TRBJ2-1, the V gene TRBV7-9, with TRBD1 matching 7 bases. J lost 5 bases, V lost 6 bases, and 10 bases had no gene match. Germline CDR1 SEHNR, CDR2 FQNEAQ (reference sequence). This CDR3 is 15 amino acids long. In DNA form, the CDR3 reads TGTGCCAGCAGACCTAGGACAGGAGGAGACAATGAGCAGTTCTTC. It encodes CASRPRTGGDNEQFF.

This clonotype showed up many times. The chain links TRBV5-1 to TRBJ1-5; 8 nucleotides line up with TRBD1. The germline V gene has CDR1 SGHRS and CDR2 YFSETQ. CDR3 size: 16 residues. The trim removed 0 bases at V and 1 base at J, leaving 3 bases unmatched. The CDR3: CASSLGTGISNQPQHF. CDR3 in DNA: TGCGCCAGCAGCTTGGGGACAGGGATCAGCAATCAGCCCCAGCATTTT.

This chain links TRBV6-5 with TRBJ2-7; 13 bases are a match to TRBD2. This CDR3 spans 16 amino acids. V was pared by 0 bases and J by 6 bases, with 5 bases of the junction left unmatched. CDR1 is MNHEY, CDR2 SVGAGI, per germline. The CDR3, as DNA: TGTGCCAGCAGTTACTCAATACTAGCGGGAGGGAGCGAGCAGTACTTC. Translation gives CASSYSILAGGSEQYF.

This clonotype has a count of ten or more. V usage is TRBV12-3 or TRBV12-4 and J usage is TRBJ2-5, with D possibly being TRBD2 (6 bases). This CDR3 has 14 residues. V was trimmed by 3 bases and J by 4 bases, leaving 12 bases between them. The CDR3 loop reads CASSFGGGRETQYF. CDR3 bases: TGTGCCAGCAGTTTTGGGGGAGGTAGAGAGACCCAGTACTTC.

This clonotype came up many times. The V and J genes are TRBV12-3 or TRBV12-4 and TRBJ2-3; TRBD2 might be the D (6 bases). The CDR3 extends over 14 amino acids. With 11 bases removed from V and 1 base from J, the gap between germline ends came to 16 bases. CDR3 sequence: CALGGSIGTDTQYF. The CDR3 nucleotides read TGTGCCCTAGGAGGGAGTATCGGCACAGATACGCAGTATTTT.